A single sample is the source of the 29 T cell receptor beta chains below, sequenced in a study of PD-L1 blockade in urothelial cancer. Here immunoSEQ multiplex PCR was the method, and the copy in TCRdb shows in-frame clones only, minus some. The data show 25,000 to 30,000 clones, about 89% seen once. The sample here was PBMCs, taken around atezolizumab (anti-PD-L1) treatment. The receptors here all came from a man between 45 and 60 years old with urothelial cancer.

The chain has TRBV19 and TRBJ1-1, with TRBD1 identical over 7 bases. CDR3 length equals 16 residues. V lost 3 bases to trimming and J lost 3 bases; unmatched junction nucleotides: 10. Per the germline V gene, CDR1 is LNHDA and CDR2 is SQIVND (reference sequence). CDR3 sequence: CASSIWRGQADTEAFF. The CDR3 DNA sequence: TGTGCCAGTAGTATTTGGAGAGGACAGGCGGACACTGAAGCTTTCTTT.

The chain is built from TRBV7-9 and TRBJ2-3, with a tentative D call TRBD2 (5 bases). The germline gives CDR1 SEHNR, CDR2 FQNEAQ (reference sequence). This CDR3 has 19 amino acids. V lost 1 base and J lost 9, with 29 bases in between. DNA of the CDR3: TGTGCCAGCAGCTTAGGTTTTTCGGTGAAAGACGGGGTCCATTGGACGCAGTATTTT. Translated, it gives CASSLGFSVKDGVHWTQYF.

The V gene is TRBV30, the J gene TRBJ2-1; weak D call: TRBD2 (7 bases). The length of the CDR3 is 17 residues. V lost 1 base and J 11 bases, leaving 27 bases between the germline ends. Germline CDR1 and CDR2: GTSNPN and SVGIG (reference sequence). This CDR3 is CAWSDVAIGGRLLQQFF. CDR3 bases: TGTGCCTGGAGTGATGTAGCGATCGGGGGGCGATTGTTGCAGCAGTTCTTC.

The count of this clone is one. The gene calls are TRBV19 and TRBJ2-5; TRBD2 might be the D (5 bases). The ends were cut back, 3 bases at V and 5 bases at J, with 13 bases in the middle. The CDR3 consists of 14 residues. Germline V gene sequence: CDR1 LNHDA, CDR2 SQIVND (reference sequence). DNA of the CDR3: TGTGCCAGTAGTATGGGTGGGAGAGGGGAGACCCAGTACTTC. This codes for CASSMGGRGETQYF.

The chain is built from TRBV30 and TRBJ1-2; 7 bases align to TRBD1. V lost 1 base, J lost 5 bases, and 1 base stayed unmatched. Germline values: CDR1 GTSNPN, CDR2 SVGIG (reference sequence). The length of the CDR3 is 12 residues. CDR3 protein: CAWSGDRYGYTF. CDR3 bases: TGTGCCTGGAGTGGGGACAGATATGGCTACACCTTC.

The rearrangement links TRBV6-5 to TRBJ1-1; D might be TRBD1 (6 bases). CDR1 and CDR2 from the germline V gene are MNHEY and SVGAGI. V lost 3 bases and J 10 bases, leaving 18 bases between the germline ends. The CDR3 loop spans 14 amino acids. The CDR3: CASSYIARGARAFF. DNA of the CDR3: TGTGCCAGCAGTTATATAGCTCGGGGGGCACGAGCTTTCTTT.

This clone has just one count. V and J are TRBV7-8 and TRBJ2-5; tentatively, D is TRBD2 (6 bases). The CDR3 loop spans 14 amino acids. V lost 5 bases, J lost 3 bases, and 13 bases lay in between. CDR1 and CDR2 from the germline V gene are SGHVS and FQNEAQ. CDR3 DNA sequence: TGTGCCAGCAGCCAGAGGTGGGAGGAAGAGACCCAGTACTTC. Translation: CASSQRWEEETQYF.

V and J are TRBV25-1 and TRBJ1-2; D not certain. CDR3 size: 14 residues. Germline CDR1 and CDR2: MGHDK and SYGVNS. V was cut by 0 bases and J by 4 bases, with 9 bases left in between. The CDR3 region has the DNA TGTGCCAGCAGTGAATATCAGGATTTCTATGGCTACACCTTC. The encoded protein is CASSEYQDFYGYTF.

The chain carries TRBV9 and TRBJ2-1; 7 nucleotides line up with TRBD1. CDR1 and CDR2 from the germline V gene are SGDLS and YYNGEE. CDR3 length equals 15 residues. J lost 7 bases, V lost 4 bases, and 11 bases had no gene match. The CDR3 sequence is CASSPKRTGRNEQFF. Written as DNA, the CDR3 is TGTGCCAGCAGCCCCAAGAGGACAGGTAGGAATGAGCAGTTCTTC.

V usage is TRBV5-4 and J usage is TRBJ2-3, with a possible D match to TRBD2 (5 bases). Germline loops: CDR1 SGHNT, CDR2 YYREEE (reference sequence). The V gene lost 0 bases and the J gene lost 1 base, with 15 bases spanning the gap. This CDR3 comprises 17 residues. CDR3 nucleotides: TGTGCCAGCAGCTTGGGAGCGGTTGGCGCCGGCACAGATACGCAGTATTTT. It is translated as CASSLGAVGAGTDTQYF.

This rearrangement joins TRBV7-9 to TRBJ1-2, with 10 bases fitting TRBD1. This CDR3 spans 14 amino acids. Germline V lookup: CDR1 SEHNR, CDR2 FQNEAQ (reference sequence). The trim removed 7 bases at V and 2 bases at J, leaving 4 bases unmatched. CDR3 residues: CASTPGQGNYGYTF. In nucleotides, the CDR3 is TGTGCCAGCACCCCGGGACAGGGGAACTATGGCTACACCTTC.

CDR3 region: CAISGWTGEGSYEQYF. The CDR3 bases are TGTGCCATCAGTGGATGGACAGGGGAGGGCTCCTACGAGCAGTACTTC. This chain links TRBV10-3 with TRBJ2-7, with 9 bases fitting TRBD1. The CDR3 is made up of 16 amino acids. CDR1 and CDR2 (germline): ENHRY, SYGVKD. The J segment lost 0 bases and the V segment lost 4 bases, leaving 7 bases of the junction unmatched.

This clone has just a few counts. This chain connects TRBV30 to TRBJ1-1; weak D call: TRBD1 (6 bases). CDR1 GTSNPN and CDR2 SVGIG come from the germline V gene (reference sequence). This CDR3 contains 13 residues. V lost 0 bases, J lost 5 bases, and 10 bases lay in between. The CDR3 protein is CAWSVQGWTEAFF. The DNA of the CDR3 is TGTGCCTGGAGTGTCCAGGGGTGGACTGAAGCTTTCTTT.

The rearrangement uses TRBV6-5 and TRBJ2-2; D is uncertain. V shed 0 bases and J shed 6 bases, with 14 bases lying between them. Germline CDR1 reads MNHEY; CDR2 reads SVGAGI. CDR3 length equals 16 residues. The CDR3 sequence: CASSYSRLRDSGELFF. The DNA for the CDR3 is TGTGCCAGCAGTTACTCGCGACTTCGAGACTCCGGGGAGCTGTTTTTT.

The chain carries TRBV19 and TRBJ2-7; 9 bases line up with TRBD2. The germline gives CDR1 LNHDA, CDR2 SQIVND (reference sequence). Trimming cost V 1 base and J 0 bases; bases outside gene matches: 13. The CDR3 is 19 residues long. Written as DNA, the CDR3 is TGTGCCAGTAGTATAGGCGCCCGCGGGAGGGCTTCTCACTCCTACGAGCAGTACTTC. Residues: CASSIGARGRASHSYEQYF.

The rearrangement uses TRBV7-2 and TRBJ2-7, with D perhaps TRBD2 (6 bases). The germline CDR1 and CDR2 sequences are SGHTA and FQGNSA. CDR3 length: 13 residues. Trimming took 1 base from V and 3 from J, leaving 7 bases between them. CDR3 sequence (DNA): TGTGCCAGCAGCTTAGTGGGAGGCTACGAGCAGTACTTC. It encodes CASSLVGGYEQYF.

The J gene is TRBJ2-3, the V gene TRBV15; D ambiguous. Trimming cost V 0 bases and J 4 bases, with 5 bases left between them. In germline, CDR1 is LNHNV, CDR2 YYDKDF (reference sequence). This CDR3 is built from 13 residues. This CDR3 is CATSRDPPDTQYF. DNA for the CDR3: TGTGCCACCAGCAGAGATCCTCCAGATACGCAGTATTTT. Together with reference TRBV15 and TRBJ2-3, the CDR3 gives the full variable domain: DAMVIQNPRYQVTQFGKPVTLSCSQTLNHNVMYWYQQKSSQAPKLLFHYYDKDFNNEADTPDNFQSRRPNTSFCFLDIRSPGLGDTAMYLCATSRDPPDTQYFGPGTRLTVL.

The chain combines TRBV11-3 with TRBJ2-3, with D perhaps matching TRBD2 (5 bases). Between the trimmed V and J ends, which lost 10 bases and 0 bases, there was a span of 11 bases. The CDR3 is 13 residues long. Germline values: CDR1 SGHNT, CDR2 YENEEA. For the CDR3, the DNA is TGTGCCACCGGACTTTCTAGCACAGATACGCAGTATTTT. It specifies CATGLSSTDTQYF.

In its sample, this clone was seen once. The V call is TRBV27, the J call TRBJ2-1; 7 bases are shared with TRBD1. CDR3 size: 15 residues. V shed 5 bases, J shed 3 bases, and the junction held 7 bases outside the gene matches. Germline CDR1 is MNHEY and CDR2 is SMNVEV (reference sequence). The CDR3 sequence is CASSKRQGLYNEQFF. The CDR3, as DNA: TGTGCCAGCAGTAAAAGACAGGGTCTCTACAATGAGCAGTTCTTC.

This clone was recorded only once. The V and J genes are TRBV5-6 and TRBJ2-2, with TRBD1 identical over 8 bases. The trim removed 5 bases at V and 7 bases at J, leaving 10 bases unmatched. There are 15 residues in the CDR3. The V gene's germline CDR1 is SGHDT and CDR2 YYEEEE. In DNA, the CDR3 is TGTGCCAGCAGTTACCGGACAGGGTGGGGCGGGGAGCTGTTTTTT. This codes for CASSYRTGWGGELFF. Variable domain in full (rest from reference TRBV5-6 and TRBJ2-2): DAGVTQSPTHLIKTRGQQVTLRCSPKSGHDTVSWYQQALGQGPQFIFQYYEEEERQRGNFPDRFSGHQFPNYSSELNVNALLLGDSALYLCASSYRTGWGGELFFGEGSRLTVL.

The genes are TRBV19 and TRBJ1-5; tentatively, D is TRBD1 (6 bases). The CDR3 is 16 amino acids. Trimming stripped 0 bases from V and 0 bases from J, with 9 bases between. Germline V lookup: CDR1 LNHDA, CDR2 SQIVND (reference sequence). The CDR3 loop reads CASSIERTVSNQPQHF. CDR3 sequence (DNA): TGTGCCAGTAGTATAGAAAGGACAGTTAGCAATCAGCCCCAGCATTTT. Using reference TRBV19 and TRBJ1-5 for the parts outside the CDR3, the full variable domain is DGGITQSPKYLFRKEGQNVTLSCEQNLNHDAMYWYRQDPGQGLRLIYYSQIVNDFQKGDIAEGYSVSREKKESFPLTVTSAQKNPTAFYLCASSIERTVSNQPQHFGDGTRLSIL.

The gene calls are TRBV7-3 and TRBJ2-6; TRBD1 matches 8 bases. Germline V gives CDR1 SGHTA, CDR2 FQGTGA. V trimming: 5 bases; J trimming: 2 bases; junction bases outside the gene matches: 2. CDR3 length equals 15 residues. The CDR3: CASSVQGAGANVLTF. CDR3 sequence (DNA): TGTGCCAGCAGCGTACAGGGGGCTGGGGCCAACGTCCTGACTTTC. Using reference TRBV7-3 and TRBJ2-6 for the parts outside the CDR3, the full variable domain is GAGVSQTPSNKVTEKGKYVELRCDPISGHTALYWYRQSLGQGPEFLIYFQGTGAADDSGLPNDRFFAVRPEGSVSTLKIQRTERGDSAVYLCASSVQGAGANVLTFGAGSRLTVL.

The CDR3 region is CASSAPPTGSLFHTEAFF. The CDR3 DNA is TGTGCCAGCAGCGCCCCACCCACCGGGTCCCTATTCCACACTGAAGCTTTCTTT. This chain joins TRBV9 and TRBJ1-1; D is unresolved. Per germline, CDR1 SGDLS and CDR2 YYNGEE. V was cut by 3 bases and J by 3 bases, with 24 bases left in between. This CDR3 is 18 amino acids long.

The chain couples TRBV9 to TRBJ2-7, with D perhaps TRBD2 (5 bases). Germline CDR1 and CDR2: SGDLS and YYNGEE. The CDR3 length is 14 residues. Trimming took off 0 bases at V and 2 bases at J, with 9 bases between the two ends. The CDR3: CASSVGSVAYEQYF. The CDR3, as DNA: TGTGCCAGCAGCGTAGGTAGCGTAGCCTACGAGCAGTACTTC.

The gene calls are TRBV5-4 and TRBJ2-2; tentatively, D is TRBD2 (5 bases). V shed 4 bases and J shed 5 bases, with 18 bases lying between them. The germline V gene has CDR1 SGHNT and CDR2 YYREEE (reference sequence). The CDR3 is 16 amino acids. This chain's CDR3 is CASSPDRTTGTGELFF. The CDR3 coding sequence is TGTGCCAGCAGCCCCGATCGAACAACGGGGACCGGGGAGCTGTTTTTT. The full variable domain, its missing parts supplied by reference TRBV5-4 and TRBJ2-2, is ETGVTQSPTHLIKTRGQQVTLRCSSQSGHNTVSWYQQALGQGPQFIFQYYREEENGRGNFPPRFSGLQFPNYSSELNVNALELDDSALYLCASSPDRTTGTGELFFGEGSRLTVL.

J is TRBJ2-1 and V is TRBV5-4, with a possible D match to TRBD1 (5 bases). V was clipped by 2 bases and J by 0 bases, with 9 bases between them. Germline V gene sequence: CDR1 SGHNT, CDR2 YYREEE (reference sequence). This CDR3 comprises 15 residues. The CDR3 DNA reads TGTGCCAGCAGCTTAACAGGTAGCTCCTACAATGAGCAGTTCTTC. It is translated as CASSLTGSSYNEQFF.

This rearrangement joins TRBV7-2 to TRBJ1-4; perhaps TRBD1 as D (5 bases). Germline lookup yields CDR1 SGHTA and CDR2 FQGNSA. This CDR3 has 15 residues. The V gene lost 3 bases and the J gene lost 5 bases, with 13 bases spanning the gap. The CDR3 sequence is CASSFSSGGNEKLFF. In DNA, the CDR3 is TGTGCCAGCAGCTTTTCTAGCGGGGGGAATGAAAAACTGTTTTTT.

V gene TRBV6-1 combines with J gene TRBJ2-1; 10 bases map to TRBD2. CDR3 length: 18 residues. The V gene's germline CDR1 is MNHNS and CDR2 SASEGT. J gave up 4 bases and V 1 base, and 10 bases lay outside the gene matches. DNA of the CDR3: TGTGCCAGCAGTGAAGGCCTTAGCGGGGGGCCCCTTTACAATGAGCAGTTCTTC. Translated: CASSEGLSGGPLYNEQFF.

This rearrangement joins TRBV7-9 to TRBJ2-7; 11 nucleotides line up with TRBD2. CDR1 is SEHNR, CDR2 FQNEAQ, per germline (reference sequence). This CDR3 spans 14 amino acids. Losses at the gene ends were 1 base for V and 4 bases for J; bases not matched to a gene: 0. The CDR3 sequence is CASSLGLAGYEQYF. Written as DNA, the CDR3 is TGTGCCAGCAGCTTAGGACTAGCGGGATACGAGCAGTACTTC.